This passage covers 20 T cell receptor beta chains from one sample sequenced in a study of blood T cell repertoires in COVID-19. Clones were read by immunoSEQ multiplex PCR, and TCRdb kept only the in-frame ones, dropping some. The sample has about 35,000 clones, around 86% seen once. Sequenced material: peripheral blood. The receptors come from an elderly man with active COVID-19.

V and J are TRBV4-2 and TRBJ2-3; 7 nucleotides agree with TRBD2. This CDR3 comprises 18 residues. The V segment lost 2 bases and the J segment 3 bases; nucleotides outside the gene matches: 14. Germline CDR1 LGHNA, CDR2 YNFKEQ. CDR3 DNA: TGTGCCAGCAGCCAAACAGCGGTGTCCGCGGGAGAGACAGATACGCAGTATTTT. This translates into CASSQTAVSAGETDTQYF.

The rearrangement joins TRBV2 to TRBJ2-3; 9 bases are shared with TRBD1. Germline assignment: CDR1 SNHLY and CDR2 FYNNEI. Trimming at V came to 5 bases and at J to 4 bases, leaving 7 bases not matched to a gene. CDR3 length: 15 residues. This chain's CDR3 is CASSRLTGGADTQYF. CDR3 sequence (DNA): TGTGCCAGCAGTCGCCTGACAGGGGGGGCAGATACGCAGTATTTT. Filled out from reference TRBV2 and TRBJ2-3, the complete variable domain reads EPEVTQTPSHQVTQMGQEVILRCVPISNHLYFYWYRQILGQKVEFLVSFYNNEISEKSEIFDDQFSVERPDGSNFTLKIRSTKLEDSAMYFCASSRLTGGADTQYFGPGTRLTVL.

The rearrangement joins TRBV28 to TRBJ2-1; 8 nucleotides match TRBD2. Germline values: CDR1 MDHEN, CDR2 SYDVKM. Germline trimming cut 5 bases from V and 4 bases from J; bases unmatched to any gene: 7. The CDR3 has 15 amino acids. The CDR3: CASSPAGAPYNEQFF. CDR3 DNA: TGTGCCAGCAGTCCAGCGGGAGCCCCTTACAATGAGCAGTTCTTC.

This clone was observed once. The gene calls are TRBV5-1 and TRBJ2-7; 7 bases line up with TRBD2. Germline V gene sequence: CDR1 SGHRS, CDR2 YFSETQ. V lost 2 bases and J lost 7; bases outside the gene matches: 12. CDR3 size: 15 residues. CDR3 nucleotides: TGCGCCAGCAGCTTTGGACGAGGTGGAGCGGGGGAGCAGTACTTC. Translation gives CASSFGRGGAGEQYF.

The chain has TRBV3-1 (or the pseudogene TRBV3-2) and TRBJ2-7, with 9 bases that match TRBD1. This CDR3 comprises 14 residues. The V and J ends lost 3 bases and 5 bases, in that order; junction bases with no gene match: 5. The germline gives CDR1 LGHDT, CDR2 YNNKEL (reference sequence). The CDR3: CASSHGTGRNEQYF. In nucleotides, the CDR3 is TGTGCCAGCAGCCACGGGACAGGGCGCAACGAGCAGTACTTC.

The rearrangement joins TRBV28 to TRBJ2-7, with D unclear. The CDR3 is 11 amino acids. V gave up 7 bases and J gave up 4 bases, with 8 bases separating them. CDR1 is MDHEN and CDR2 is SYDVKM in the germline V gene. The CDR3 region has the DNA TGTGCCAGCACCACAAATTACGAGCAGTACTTC. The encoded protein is CASTTNYEQYF.

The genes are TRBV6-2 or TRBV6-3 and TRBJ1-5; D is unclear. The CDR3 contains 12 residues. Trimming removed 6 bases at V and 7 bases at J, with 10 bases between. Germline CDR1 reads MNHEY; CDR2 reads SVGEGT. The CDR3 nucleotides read TGTGCCAGCAGCCCCGGCGGACAGCCCCAGCATTTT. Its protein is CASSPGGQPQHF.

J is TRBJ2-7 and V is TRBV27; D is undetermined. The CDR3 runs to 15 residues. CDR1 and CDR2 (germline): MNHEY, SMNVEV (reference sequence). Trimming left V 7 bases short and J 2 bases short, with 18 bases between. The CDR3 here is CASTPYVGAAYEQYF. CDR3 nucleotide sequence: TGTGCCAGCACCCCTTACGTAGGAGCAGCCTACGAGCAGTACTTC.

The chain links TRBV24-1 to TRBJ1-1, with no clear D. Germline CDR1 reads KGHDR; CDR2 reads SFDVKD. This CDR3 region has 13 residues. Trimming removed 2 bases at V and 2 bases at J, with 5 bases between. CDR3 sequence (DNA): TGTGCCACCAGTGATTCGTATAACACTGAAGCTTTCTTT. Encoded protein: CATSDSYNTEAFF.

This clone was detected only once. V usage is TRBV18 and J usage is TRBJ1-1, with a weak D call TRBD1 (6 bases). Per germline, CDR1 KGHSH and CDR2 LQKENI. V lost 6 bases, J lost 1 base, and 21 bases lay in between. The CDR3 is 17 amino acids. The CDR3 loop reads CASSPSLVTGRNTEAFF. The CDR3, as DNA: TGTGCCAGCTCCCCAAGCTTGGTGACAGGCCGGAACACTGAAGCTTTCTTT. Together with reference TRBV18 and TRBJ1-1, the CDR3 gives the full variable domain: NAGVMQNPRHLVRRRGQEARLRCSPMKGHSHVYWYRQLPEEGLKFMVYLQKENIIDESGMPKERFSAEFPKEGPSILRIQQVVRGDSAAYFCASSPSLVTGRNTEAFFGQGTRLTVV.

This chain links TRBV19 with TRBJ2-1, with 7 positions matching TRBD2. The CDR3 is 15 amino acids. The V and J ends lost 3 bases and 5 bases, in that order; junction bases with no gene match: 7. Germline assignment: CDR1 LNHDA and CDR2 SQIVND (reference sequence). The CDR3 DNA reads TGTGCCAGTAGTATTTGGGGGGGAGGAGACAATGAGCAGTTCTTC. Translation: CASSIWGGGDNEQFF.

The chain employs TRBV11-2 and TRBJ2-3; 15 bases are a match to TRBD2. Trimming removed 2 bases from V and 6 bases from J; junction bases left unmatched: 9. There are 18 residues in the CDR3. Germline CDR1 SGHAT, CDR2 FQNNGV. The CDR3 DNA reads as TGTGCCAGCAGCTTACTCCGGACTAGCGGGAGGGGGTGGGATACGCAGTATTTT. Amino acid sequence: CASSLLRTSGRGWDTQYF.

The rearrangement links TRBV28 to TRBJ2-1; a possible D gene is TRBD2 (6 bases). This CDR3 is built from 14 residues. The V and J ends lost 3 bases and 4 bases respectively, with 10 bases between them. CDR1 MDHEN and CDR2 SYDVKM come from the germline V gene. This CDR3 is CASSLKAGYNEQFF. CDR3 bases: TGTGCCAGCAGTTTGAAGGCGGGGTACAATGAGCAGTTCTTC. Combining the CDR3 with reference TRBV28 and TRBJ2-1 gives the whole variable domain DVKVTQSSRYLVKRTGEKVFLECVQDMDHENMFWYRQDPGLGLRLIYFSYDVKMKEKGDIPEGYSVSREKKERFSLILESASTNQTSMYLCASSLKAGYNEQFFGPGTRLTVL.

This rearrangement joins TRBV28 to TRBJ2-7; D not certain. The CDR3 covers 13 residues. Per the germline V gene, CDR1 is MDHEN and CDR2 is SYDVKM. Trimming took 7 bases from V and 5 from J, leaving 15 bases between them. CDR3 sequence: CASMFLLEDEQYF. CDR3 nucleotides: TGTGCCAGCATGTTCTTGCTTGAGGACGAGCAGTACTTC.

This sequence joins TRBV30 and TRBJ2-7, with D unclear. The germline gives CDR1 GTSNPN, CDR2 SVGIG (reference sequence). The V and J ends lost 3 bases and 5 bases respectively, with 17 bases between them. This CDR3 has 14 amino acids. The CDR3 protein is CAWRTFLLRDEQYF. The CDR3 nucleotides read TGTGCCTGGAGAACCTTTCTCCTCCGCGACGAGCAGTACTTC. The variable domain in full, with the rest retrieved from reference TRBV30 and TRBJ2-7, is SQTIHQWPATLVQPVGSPLSLECTVEGTSNPNLYWYRQAAGRGLQLLFYSVGIGQISSEVPQNLSASRPQDRQFILSSKKLLLSDSGFYLCAWRTFLLRDEQYFGPGTRLTVT.

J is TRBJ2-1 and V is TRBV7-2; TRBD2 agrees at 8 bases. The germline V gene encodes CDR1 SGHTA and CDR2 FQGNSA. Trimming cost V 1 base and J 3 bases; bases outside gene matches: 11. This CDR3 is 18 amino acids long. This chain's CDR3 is CASSLEWGGGGYYNEQFF. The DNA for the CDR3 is TGTGCCAGCAGCTTAGAGTGGGGAGGCGGGGGGTACTACAATGAGCAGTTCTTC.

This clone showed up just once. CDR3 nucleotide sequence: TGTGCCAGCAGTGGTTTGGCGGGAGGCGCCGATACGCAGTATTTT. This translates into CASSGLAGGADTQYF. This rearrangement joins TRBV2 to TRBJ2-3; 8 bases are shared with TRBD2. With V trimmed by 4 bases and J by 6 bases, 9 bases remained unmatched. Germline loops: CDR1 SNHLY, CDR2 FYNNEI. The CDR3 has 15 amino acids.

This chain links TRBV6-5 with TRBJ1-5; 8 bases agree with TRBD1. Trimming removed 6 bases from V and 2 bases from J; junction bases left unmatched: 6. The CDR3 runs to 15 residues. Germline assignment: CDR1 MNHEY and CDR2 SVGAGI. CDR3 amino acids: CASRADRGGNQPQHF. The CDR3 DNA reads TGTGCCAGCAGGGCCGACAGGGGCGGCAATCAGCCCCAGCATTTT.

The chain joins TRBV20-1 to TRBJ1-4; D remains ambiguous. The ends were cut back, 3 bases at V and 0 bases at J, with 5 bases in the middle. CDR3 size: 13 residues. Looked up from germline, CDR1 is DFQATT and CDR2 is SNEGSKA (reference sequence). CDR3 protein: CSASRATNEKLFF. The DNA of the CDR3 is TGCAGTGCTAGTCGTGCAACTAATGAAAAACTGTTTTTT.

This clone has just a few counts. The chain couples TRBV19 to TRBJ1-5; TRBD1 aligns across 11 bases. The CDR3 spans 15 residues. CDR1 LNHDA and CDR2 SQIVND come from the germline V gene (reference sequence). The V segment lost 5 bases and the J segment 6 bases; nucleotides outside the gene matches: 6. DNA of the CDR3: TGTGCCAGTAGTTGGGGACAGGGGGAGGGTCAGCCCCAGCATTTT. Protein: CASSWGQGEGQPQHF.